This T cell receptor (beta chain) was observed in a study of lymphopenia after photon versus proton radiotherapy (dated by TCRdb to between 2018 and 2020). Concerning the study at large: In patients with gastrointestinal tumors who developed high-grade lymphopenia, the study compared the immunological effects of photon radiation therapy with those of proton radiation therapy. The study was designed to characterize how the impact on the immune system differs between the two radiation modalities. The 20 patients in the cohort had gastrointestinal tumors, were treated with either photon or proton therapy, and subsequently developed lymphopenia. The full study reports these points: Among patients across the cohort who died, overall survival time showed an inverse correlation with a larger post-nadir drop in TCR diversity. Relative stability during treatment was observed in proton-treated patients, whereas loss of naive T cells and TCR diversity and gain of effector/memory populations were observed in photon-treated patients. After the lymphocyte count nadir, photon-treated repertoires showed oligoclonal expansion, especially of CD8+ Temra cells, which drove the drop in diversity. The survival association was assessed only in patients who died, and better survival with proton therapy was presented by the authors as a possibility rather than a demonstrated result.

CDR1 is given as GTSNPN and CDR2 as SVGIG, both from the germline V gene (reference sequence). The CDR3 measures 14 amino acids from cysteine to phenylalanine. Only CDR3 DNA is held: 42 bases, read in frame from base 1. Libraries came from the immunoSEQ multiplex PCR assay. T cell repertoires were profiled with deep sequencing of rearranged TCR beta loci together with multiparametric flow cytometry. This immuneACCESS table, as held by TCRdb, lists in-frame sequences with V and J called but not all clones. Of the missing ones, under half trace to an unresolved V gene in checked studies; the others have no known cause. The sample table lists 150,000 to 200,000 clones, approximately 91% of them with a count of one. Less than 6% of the sample goes to the ten largest clones. This clone was detected only once. Its antigen remains unidentified. The junction and the germline gene differ at one end; a read error may be behind it.

This TCR was sampled from a man aged 45-65 years with gastric cancer. This receptor chain uses TRBV30 and TRBJ2-3; TRBD2 agrees with 9 junctional bases. Sample: peripheral blood, taken from a patient treated with photon-based radiotherapy. The nucleotides read TGTGCCGGGAGAGGTAGCGGGAGTCCCGATACGCAGTATTTT. Its protein is CAGRGSGSPDTQYF. The entire variable domain, with the stretches around the CDR3 drawn from the reference TRBV30 and TRBJ2-3 proteins, is SQTIHQWPATLVQPVGSPLSLECTVEGTSNPNLYWYRQAAGRGLQLLFYSVGIGQISSEVPQNLSASRPQDRQFILSSKKLLLSDSGFYLCAGRGSGSPDTQYFGPGTRLTVL.